This T cell receptor beta chain was sequenced in a study of CD8+ T cells in alopecia areata. Study-wide findings and caveats: Clonality exceeded that of normal scalp in lesional scalp, most notably in alopecia totalis/universalis.

This clone was counted a single time. The target antigen is unknown. Deletions cut 5 bases from V and 7 bases from J, with 9 bases between. This CDR3 spans 12 amino acids. CDR1 is SNHLY, CDR2 FYNNEI, per germline. RNA was isolated and reverse transcribed to cDNA, the sequencing template. Method: immunoSEQ multiplex PCR; TCRdb's copy keeps in-frame clones and lacks some. This table has about 200,000 clones, around two fifths appearing once. Sample treatment: oral pan-JAK inhibitor, 5-10 mg twice daily. The clonotype originates from a human donor with alopecia areata. This sequence joins TRBV2 and TRBJ2-1; no firm D call. Material: CD4+ T cells sorted from blood, obtained between weeks 30 and 35, from a patient treated with tofacitinib. CDR3 nucleotides: TGTGCCAGCAGTCGAGACTCTAATGAGCAGTTCTTC. Translated: CASSRDSNEQFF.